This is a list of T cell receptor beta chains from one sample in a study of blood T cells in healthy people across ages. MiXCR, run by TCRdb on the 5' RACE reads, gives a single entry per CDR3 protein. The sample lists about 760,000 distinct CDR3 sequences, 20% to 25% occurring once. These data were also filed under a second study, of T cells of mothers and their children.

Sequenced: blood. The receptors derive from a boy between 10 and 17 years old in good health. CDR3s include the opening cysteine and the closing phenylalanine or tryptophan. D genes are given only for firm matches. Size is omitted from some rows. Given values are once, few, many or a class for expanded clones.

few,.,TRBV20-1,TRBJ2-4,TGCAGTGCTAGCAAGACGGAAAACATTCAGTACTTC,CSASKTENIQYF
.,.,TRBV20-1,TRBJ1-1,TGCAGTGCTAGCCCCCTCATCACTGGGAACACTGAAGCTTTCTTT,CSASPLITGNTEAFF
few,TRBD1,TRBV4-1,TRBJ2-7,TGCGCCAGCAGCCAAGGGACAGGGGTAGGATACGAGCAGTACTTC,CASSQGTGVGYEQYF
.,TRBD1,TRBV5-1,TRBJ2-3,TGCGCCAGCAGCGCTACAGGGGGCAGTACAGATACGCAGTATTTT,CASSATGGSTDTQYF
few,.,TRBV7-9,TRBJ2-6,TGTGCCAGCGTGGGTTCCCGAGATCGTGGGGCCAACGTCCTGACTTTC,CASVGSRDRGANVLTF
.,.,TRBV9,TRBJ2-7,TGTGCCAGCAGCGTAGGGTCGGGGGCAAACGAGCAGTACTTC,CASSVGSGANEQYF
.,TRBD1,TRBV15,TRBJ1-4,TGTGCCACCCGGACAGGGAAAAATGAAAAACTGTTTTTT,CATRTGKNEKLFF
few,.,TRBV3-1,TRBJ2-1,TGTGCCAGCAGCGAAGTTAAGCCTACTAGCTTTCATGAGCAGTTCTTC,CASSEVKPTSFHEQFF
.,TRBD2,TRBV7-8,TRBJ2-7,TGTGCCAGCAGCCCGGTGGCGGGAGAGGAGCAGTACTTC,CASSPVAGEEQYF
few,.,TRBV2,TRBJ2-4,TGTGCCAGCAGACCTCAGGGGCGGAAAAACATTCAGTACTTC,CASRPQGRKNIQYF
few,TRBD1,TRBV12-3/TRBV12-4,TRBJ2-2,TGTGCCAGCAGCGCCTACCGGGACAGCACCACCGGGGAGCTGTTTTTT,CASSAYRDSTTGELFF
few,.,TRBV5-1,TRBJ1-2,TGCGCCAGCAGCTTGGACGACCGCTATGGCTACACCTTC,CASSLDDRYGYTF